A single sample gave rise to the 31 T cell receptor beta chains below, sequenced in a study of cytomegalovirus exposure and HLA in healthy donors. PCR primers comprised 60 Vbeta and 13 Jbeta primers. Sequencing was performed with immunoSEQ multiplex PCR; in TCRdb, only in-frame clones are kept and a portion is missing. The sample shows about 200,000 clones, 80% to 85% of them seen only once. Sequences were obtained from PBMCs. These receptors came from a woman between 35 and 50 years old in good health and CMV-seronegative.

In its sample, this clone is large. Other DNA sequences in this specimen translate into the identical CDR3. V usage is TRBV27 and J usage is TRBJ2-6, with 11 positions matching TRBD1. CDR1 and CDR2 from the germline V gene are MNHEY and SMNVEV (reference sequence). Trimming removed 4 bases from V and 0 bases from J; junction bases left unmatched: 5. The CDR3 sequence is 18 residues long. In DNA form, the CDR3 reads TGTGCCAGCAGTTCCTGGACAGGGGGCAGCTCTGGGGCCAACGTCCTGACTTTC. It specifies CASSSWTGGSSGANVLTF.

The chain couples TRBV7-2 to TRBJ2-7; D is unclear. This CDR3 contains 14 residues. Germline V gives CDR1 SGHTA, CDR2 FQGNSA. Trimming cost V 1 base and J 2 bases, with 9 bases left between them. The DNA of the CDR3 is TGTGCCAGCAGCTTAGGGGCAAGGACCTACGAGCAGTACTTC. Its protein product is CASSLGARTYEQYF.

The CDR3 DNA sequence: TGTGCCAGCTCACTAGACAGCTTCTATCAGCCCCAGCATTTT. It yields the protein CASSLDSFYQPQHF. The V call is TRBV18, the J call TRBJ1-5, with D possibly being TRBD1 (5 bases). The V end was cut by 4 bases, the J end by 5 bases, with 12 bases between. Germline lookup yields CDR1 KGHSH and CDR2 LQKENI. The CDR3 has 14 residues.

The chain is built from TRBV29-1 and TRBJ1-2, with 8 bases lining up with TRBD1. This CDR3 region has 11 residues. The junction had 5 bases not matched to a gene; V was cut back by 6 bases and J by 8 bases. Per germline, CDR1 SQVTM and CDR2 ANQGSEA. CDR3: CSVADRAGYTF. DNA for the CDR3: TGCAGCGTGGCGGACAGGGCAGGCTACACCTTC.

The chain recombines TRBV10-3 with TRBJ1-1, with TRBD1 identical over 8 bases. The CDR3 is 13 amino acids. Germline values: CDR1 ENHRY, CDR2 SYGVKD. With V trimmed by 9 bases and J by 8 bases, 11 bases remained unmatched. The CDR3 protein is CAIGTGGSTEAFF. The CDR3 bases are TGTGCCATAGGGACAGGAGGATCTACAGAAGCTTTCTTT.

The chain employs TRBV5-1 and TRBJ2-7; TRBD1 matches 8 bases. Losses at the gene ends were 0 bases for V and 2 bases for J; bases not matched to a gene: 1. Looked up from germline, CDR1 is SGHRS and CDR2 is YFSETQ. The CDR3 sequence is 14 residues long. CDR3: CASSLGTGPYEQYF. CDR3 in DNA: TGCGCCAGCAGCTTGGGGACAGGGCCCTACGAGCAGTACTTC.

The CDR3 DNA reads TGTGCCAGCAATACGGGGGGAACCACAGATACGCAGTATTTT. Translated: CASNTGGTTDTQYF. The rearrangement joins TRBV6-6 to TRBJ2-3; the match to TRBD2 covers 7 bases. V shed 7 bases and J 2 bases; nucleotides not matched to a gene: 6. The CDR3 spans 14 residues. CDR1 is MNHNY, CDR2 SVGAGI, per germline (reference sequence).

This clone has just a few counts. The V call is TRBV7-9, the J call TRBJ2-5; weak D call: TRBD2 (6 bases). Trimming cost V 5 bases and J 3 bases, with 19 bases left between them. Germline V gene lookup returns CDR1 SEHNR and CDR2 FQNEAQ (reference sequence). The CDR3 loop spans 16 amino acids. CDR3 in DNA: TGTGCCAGCAGCCCCGGGGGATGGGGGGTAAAAGAGACCCAGTACTTC. It encodes CASSPGGWGVKETQYF. Looking up the rest from reference TRBV7-9 and TRBJ2-5 gives the full variable domain: DTGVSQNPRHKITKRGQNVTFRCDPISEHNRLYWYRQTLGQGPEFLTYFQNEAQLEKSRLLSDRFSAERPKGSFSTLEIQRTEQGDSAMYLCASSPGGWGVKETQYFGPGTRLLVL.

V is TRBV5-4 and J is TRBJ2-2, with 13 bases lining up with TRBD2. The germline V gene has CDR1 SGHNT and CDR2 YYREEE (reference sequence). Trimming removed 0 bases from V and 2 bases from J; junction bases left unmatched: 4. This CDR3 region has 18 residues. For the CDR3, the DNA is TGTGCCAGCAGCTTGGCCCCGGGACTAGCGGGAAACACCGGGGAGCTGTTTTTT. It translates to CASSLAPGLAGNTGELFF.

This clone has just one count. The chain employs TRBV18 and TRBJ2-1, with D perhaps matching TRBD2 (5 bases). Germline V gene lookup returns CDR1 KGHSH and CDR2 LQKENI. The CDR3 covers 15 residues. Trimming shortened V by 2 bases and J by 9 bases, and 17 bases separated the two germline ends. CDR3 loop: CASSPGERSVGEQFF. Written as DNA, the CDR3 is TGTGCCAGCTCACCAGGGGAGCGGTCGGTCGGTGAGCAGTTCTTC.

This chain connects TRBV10-1 to TRBJ1-2, with 7 bases fitting TRBD1. Germline loops: CDR1 WNHNN, CDR2 SYGVQD (reference sequence). The trim removed 7 bases at V and 4 bases at J, leaving 15 bases unmatched. The CDR3 loop spans 16 amino acids. This CDR3 is CASIETPGQTSYGYTF. The CDR3 DNA is TGCGCCAGCATCGAAACCCCGGGACAGACTTCCTATGGCTACACCTTC.

This clone appeared a few times. This chain connects TRBV5-1 to TRBJ2-1; 8 bases match TRBD2. CDR1 is SGHRS and CDR2 is YFSETQ in the germline V gene. CDR3 length: 14 amino acids. The J segment lost 13 bases and the V segment lost 2 bases, leaving 11 bases of the junction unmatched. CDR3 in DNA: TGCGCCAGCAGCTTAGTAGCGGGAAACTTGTTTCAGTTCTTC. Its protein product is CASSLVAGNLFQFF.

The chain couples TRBV25-1 to TRBJ2-2; TRBD1 aligns across 8 bases. The germline V gene has CDR1 MGHDK and CDR2 SYGVNS. The CDR3 runs to 16 residues. V lost 2 bases, J lost 3 bases, and 5 bases stayed unmatched. The CDR3 DNA is TGTGCCAGCAGTGAAGACAGGGGCTGGTACACCGGGGAGCTGTTTTTT. Protein sequence: CASSEDRGWYTGELFF.

On this clone itself: Within the sample, other DNA sequences also encode this same CDR3. This sequence joins TRBV7-9 and TRBJ2-7; D gene unclear. Deletions cut 2 bases from V and 5 bases from J, with 7 bases between. Germline CDR1 and CDR2: SEHNR and FQNEAQ (reference sequence). CDR3 length: 12 amino acids. CDR3 DNA: TGTGCCAGCAGCTTAAACTCTGACGAGCAGTACTTC. Protein: CASSLNSDEQYF.

The gene calls are TRBV18 and TRBJ1-5; tentative D call: TRBD1 (6 bases). The V end lost 2 bases, the J end lost 2 bases, and 10 bases lay between the germline ends. The germline CDR1 and CDR2 sequences are KGHSH and LQKENI. The CDR3 has 15 amino acids. CDR3 in amino acids: CASSPRAGGNQPQHF. In DNA form, the CDR3 reads TGTGCCAGCTCACCAAGGGCAGGGGGCAATCAGCCCCAGCATTTT.

The CDR3 spells CASRETGSGANVLTF. The CDR3, as DNA: TGTGCCAGTAGGGAAACAGGTTCTGGGGCCAACGTCCTGACTTTC. The rearrangement links TRBV19 to TRBJ2-6, with D perhaps TRBD1 (5 bases). Between the trimmed V and J ends, which lost 6 bases and 1 base, there was a span of 10 bases. This CDR3 has 15 amino acids. The germline CDR1 and CDR2 sequences are LNHDA and SQIVND (reference sequence).

The V and J genes are TRBV29-1 and TRBJ2-5; TRBD2 matches 8 bases. Judging by the DNA end, TRBJ2-7 fits better; the J call may be wrong. This CDR3 contains 13 residues. Germline V gene data show CDR1 as SQVTM and CDR2 as ANQGSEA. The CDR3 nucleotides read TGCAGCGCTTGGAGCGGGAGTCGCGACGAGCAGTACTTC. Its translation: CSAWSGSRDEQYF.

This clone was seen a single time. The CDR3, as DNA: TGCAGCGTTGATGAGGCCCGGGACAGTAACTATGGCTACACCTTC. Translation: CSVDEARDSNYGYTF. The V and J genes are TRBV29-1 and TRBJ1-2, with 7 bases matching TRBD1. V was clipped by 3 bases and J by 1 base; unmatched bases: 8. Germline values: CDR1 SQVTM, CDR2 ANQGSEA. CDR3 length: 15 amino acids.

The J gene is TRBJ2-7, the V gene TRBV13, with 9 nucleotides matching TRBD2. CDR1 is PRHDT and CDR2 is FYEKMQ in the germline V gene (reference sequence). J lost 3 bases, V lost 6 bases, and 9 bases had no gene match. This CDR3 is 15 amino acids long. In DNA, the CDR3 is TGTGCCAGCAGTATACTAGCGGGTCCACTCTACGAGCAGTACTTC. Its translation is CASSILAGPLYEQYF.

V and J are TRBV7-9 and TRBJ1-5; TRBD1 might be the D (6 bases). CDR1 and CDR2 (germline): SEHNR, FQNEAQ (reference sequence). Trimming took off 2 bases at V and 3 bases at J, with 8 bases between the two ends. The CDR3 is made up of 14 amino acids. The chain's CDR3 is CASSLPGDNQPQHF. As DNA, the CDR3 is TGTGCCAGCAGCTTACCAGGGGACAATCAGCCCCAGCATTTT.

This chain links TRBV7-9 with TRBJ2-7; D not certain. Germline CDR1 reads SEHNR; CDR2 reads FQNEAQ (reference sequence). This CDR3 has 13 residues. V was clipped by 4 bases and J by 9 bases, with 16 bases between them. CDR3 bases: TGTGCCAGCAGCTACAGCCATGGGCCAAGGCAGTACTTC. This sequence encodes CASSYSHGPRQYF.

This clone has a handful of counts. The chain joins TRBV10-2 to TRBJ1-1; D call uncertain. This CDR3 is 13 amino acids long. The germline V and J ends were trimmed by 2 bases and 5 bases, with 9 bases remaining between them. CDR1 is WSHSY and CDR2 is SAAADI in the germline V gene. The CDR3 nucleotides read TGCGCCAGCAGTGAGCTAGGATGGACTGAAGCTTTCTTT. Translated: CASSELGWTEAFF.

The V and J genes are TRBV7-3 and TRBJ2-1, with TRBD2 identical over 7 bases. This CDR3 is 16 amino acids long. CDR1 and CDR2 (germline): SGHTA, FQGTGA. Trimming took 5 bases from V and 2 from J; bases not matched to a gene: 9. The CDR3 loop is CASSKTGTNAYNEQFF. DNA of the CDR3: TGTGCCAGCAGCAAGACCGGGACTAATGCCTACAATGAGCAGTTCTTC. Using reference TRBV7-3 and TRBJ2-1 for the parts outside the CDR3, the full variable domain is GAGVSQTPSNKVTEKGKYVELRCDPISGHTALYWYRQSLGQGPEFLIYFQGTGAADDSGLPNDRFFAVRPEGSVSTLKIQRTERGDSAVYLCASSKTGTNAYNEQFFGPGTRLTVL.

In this sample, this clone turned up a few times. V gene TRBV6-6 combines with J gene TRBJ2-5, with TRBD2 identical over 9 bases. V gave up 6 bases and J gave up 3 bases; unmatched junction bases: 5. CDR1 is MNHNY, CDR2 SVGAGI, per germline (reference sequence). The CDR3 sequence is 14 residues long. The CDR3 region is CASSYGLAKETQYF. In nucleotides, the CDR3 is TGTGCCAGCAGCTACGGACTAGCGAAAGAGACCCAGTACTTC.

The chain joins TRBV10-1 to TRBJ1-1; 7 bases fit TRBD1. J was trimmed by 2 bases and V by 6 bases; bases with no gene match: 3. CDR3 length: 13 amino acids. CDR1 and CDR2 from the germline V gene are WNHNN and SYGVQD (reference sequence). This CDR3 reads CASRGDRNTEAFF. The CDR3 nucleotides read TGCGCCAGCAGGGGGGACAGAAACACTGAAGCTTTCTTT.

The CDR3, as DNA: TGTGCCAGCAGCTTAAGCCTAGCGGGGGGGGGCCAAGAGACCCAGTACTTC. Translated: CASSLSLAGGGQETQYF. The V and J genes are TRBV7-2 and TRBJ2-5; TRBD2 aligns across 12 bases. This CDR3 region has 17 residues. V gave up 2 bases and J gave up 1 base; unmatched junction bases: 5. Germline V CDR1 and CDR2: SGHTA, FQGNSA.

The chain couples TRBV18 to TRBJ1-1, with D possibly TRBD1 on 6 matching bases. The CDR3 covers 16 residues. V lost 0 bases to trimming and J lost 6 bases, with 17 bases between them. Germline V lookup: CDR1 KGHSH, CDR2 LQKENI. CDR3 sequence (DNA): TGTGCCAGCTCACCACCCGACAGGACTCTGTGGGCTGAAGCTTTCTTT. Amino acids: CASSPPDRTLWAEAFF.

This rearrangement joins TRBV28 to TRBJ1-1; D might be TRBD1 (5 bases). Per germline, CDR1 MDHEN and CDR2 SYDVKM. Trimming cost V 5 bases and J 5 bases, with 21 bases left between them. The CDR3 spans 16 residues. The CDR3 nucleotides read TGTGCCAGCAGTACTTCTTGGGGTCAGGGAGGGACTGAAGCTTTCTTT. It encodes CASSTSWGQGGTEAFF.

This chain connects TRBV29-1 to TRBJ2-7; possibly TRBD2 for D (6 bases). Germline V gene sequence: CDR1 SQVTM, CDR2 ANQGSEA. This CDR3 has 12 amino acids. V lost 7 bases to trimming and J lost 4 bases, with 14 bases between them. The DNA of the CDR3 is TGCAGCGCTATATCTCGGGAGTACGAGCAGTACTTC. Protein product: CSAISREYEQYF.

V gene TRBV5-6 combines with J gene TRBJ1-1, with TRBD1 matching over 9 bases. Germline CDR1 SGHDT, CDR2 YYEEEE. Trimming cost V 4 bases and J 4 bases; bases outside gene matches: 11. This CDR3 region has 16 residues. The CDR3 is CASSKSGTGIFTEAFF. CDR3 coding DNA: TGTGCCAGCAGCAAGTCCGGGACAGGGATCTTCACTGAAGCTTTCTTT.

V gene TRBV11-3 combines with J gene TRBJ2-2; 12 bases match TRBD2. V shed 6 bases and J 0 bases; nucleotides not matched to a gene: 2. Germline-derived CDR1 and CDR2 are SGHNT and YENEEA. The CDR3 extends over 16 amino acids. The DNA of the CDR3 is TGTGCCAGCAGTAGGACTAGCGGGGCGAACACCGGGGAGCTGTTTTTT. Translating it yields CASSRTSGANTGELFF.